The clone carrying this T cell receptor (beta chain) showed up just once. The repertoire was sequenced with immunoSEQ multiplex PCR; TCRdb's copy has only in-frame clones and lacks some. The table includes about 360,000 clones, more than 60% detected once. The data originate from a study of shared clonotypes between healthy human individuals. V lost 1 base to trimming and J lost 0 bases, with 17 bases between them. The CDR3 consists of 19 residues. CDR1 is SGHDT, CDR2 YYEEEE, per germline. The TCR originated in a young man in good health. The V and J genes are TRBV5-6 and TRBJ2-6; TRBD1 is a possible D gene (5 bases). Sequencing was performed on memory CD4+ T cells sorted from blood. Subset meaning: CD45RA-negative fraction. DNA of the CDR3: TGTGCCAGCAGCTTGCTTTCAGGGTTAGTCCACTCTGGGGCCAACGTCCTGACTTTC. This codes for CASSLLSGLVHSGANVLTF. The complete variable domain, with remaining parts taken from reference TRBV5-6 and TRBJ2-6, reads DAGVTQSPTHLIKTRGQQVTLRCSPKSGHDTVSWYQQALGQGPQFIFQYYEEEERQRGNFPDRFSGHQFPNYSSELNVNALLLGDSALYLCASSLLSGLVHSGANVLTFGAGSRLTVL.